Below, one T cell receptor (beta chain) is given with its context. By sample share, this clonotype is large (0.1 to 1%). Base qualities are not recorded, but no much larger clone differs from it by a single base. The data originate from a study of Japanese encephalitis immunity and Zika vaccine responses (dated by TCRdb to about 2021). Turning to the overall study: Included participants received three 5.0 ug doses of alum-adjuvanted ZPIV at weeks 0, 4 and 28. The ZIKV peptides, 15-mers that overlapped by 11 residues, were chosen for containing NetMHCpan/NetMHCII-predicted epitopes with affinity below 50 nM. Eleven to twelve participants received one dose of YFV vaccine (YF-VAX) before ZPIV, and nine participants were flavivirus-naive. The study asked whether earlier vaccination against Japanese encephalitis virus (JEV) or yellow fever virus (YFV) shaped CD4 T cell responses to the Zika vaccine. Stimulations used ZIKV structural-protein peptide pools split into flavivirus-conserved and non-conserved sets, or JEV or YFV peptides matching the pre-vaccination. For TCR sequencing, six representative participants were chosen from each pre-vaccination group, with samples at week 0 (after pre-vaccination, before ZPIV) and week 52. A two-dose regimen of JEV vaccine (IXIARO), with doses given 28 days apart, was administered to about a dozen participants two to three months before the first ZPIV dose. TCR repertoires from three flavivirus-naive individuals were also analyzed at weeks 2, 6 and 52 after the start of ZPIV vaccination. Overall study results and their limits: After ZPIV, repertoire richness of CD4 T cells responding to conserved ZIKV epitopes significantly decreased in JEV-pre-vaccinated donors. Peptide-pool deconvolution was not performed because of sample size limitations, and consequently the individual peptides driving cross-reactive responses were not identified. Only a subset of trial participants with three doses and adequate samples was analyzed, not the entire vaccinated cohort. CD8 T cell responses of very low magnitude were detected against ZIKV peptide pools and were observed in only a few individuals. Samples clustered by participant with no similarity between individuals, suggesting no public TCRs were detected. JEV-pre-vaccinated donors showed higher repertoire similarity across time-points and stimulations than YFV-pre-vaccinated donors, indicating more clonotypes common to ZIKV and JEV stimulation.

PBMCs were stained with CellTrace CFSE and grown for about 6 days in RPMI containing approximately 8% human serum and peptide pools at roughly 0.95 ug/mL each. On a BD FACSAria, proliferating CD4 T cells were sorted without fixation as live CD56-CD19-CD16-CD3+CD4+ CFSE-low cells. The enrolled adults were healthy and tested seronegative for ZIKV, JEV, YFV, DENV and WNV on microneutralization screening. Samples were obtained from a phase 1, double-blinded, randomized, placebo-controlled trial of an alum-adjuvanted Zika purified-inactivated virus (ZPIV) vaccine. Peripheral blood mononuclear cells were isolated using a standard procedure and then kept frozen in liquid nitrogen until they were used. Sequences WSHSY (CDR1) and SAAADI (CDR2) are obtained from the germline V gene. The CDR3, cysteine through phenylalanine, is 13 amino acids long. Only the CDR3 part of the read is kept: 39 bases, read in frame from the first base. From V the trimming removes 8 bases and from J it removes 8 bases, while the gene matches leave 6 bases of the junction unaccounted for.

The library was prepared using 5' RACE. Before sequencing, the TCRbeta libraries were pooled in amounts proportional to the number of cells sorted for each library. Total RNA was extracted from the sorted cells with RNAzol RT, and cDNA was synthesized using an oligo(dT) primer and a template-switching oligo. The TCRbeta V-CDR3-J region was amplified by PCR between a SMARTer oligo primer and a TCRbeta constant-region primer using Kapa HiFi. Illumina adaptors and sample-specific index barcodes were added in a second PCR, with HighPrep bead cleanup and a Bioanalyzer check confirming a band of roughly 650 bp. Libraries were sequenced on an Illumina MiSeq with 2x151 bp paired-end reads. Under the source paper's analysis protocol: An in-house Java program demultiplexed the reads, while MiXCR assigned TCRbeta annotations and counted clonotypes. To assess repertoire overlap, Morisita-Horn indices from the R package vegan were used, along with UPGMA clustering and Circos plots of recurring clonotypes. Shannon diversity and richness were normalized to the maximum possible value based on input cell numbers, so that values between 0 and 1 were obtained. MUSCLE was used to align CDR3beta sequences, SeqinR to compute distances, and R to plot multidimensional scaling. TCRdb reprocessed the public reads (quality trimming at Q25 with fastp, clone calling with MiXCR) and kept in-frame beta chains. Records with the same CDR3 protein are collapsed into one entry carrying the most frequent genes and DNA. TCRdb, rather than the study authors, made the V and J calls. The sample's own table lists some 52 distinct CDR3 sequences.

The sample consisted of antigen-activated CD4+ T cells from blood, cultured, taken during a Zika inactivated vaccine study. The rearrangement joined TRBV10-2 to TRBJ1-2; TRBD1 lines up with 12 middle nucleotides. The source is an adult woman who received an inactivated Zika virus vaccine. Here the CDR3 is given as CASAGQGARGYTF. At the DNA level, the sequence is TGCGCCAGCGCGGGACAGGGGGCGCGGGGCTACACCTTC.